This TCR beta chain was captured in a study of Graves' ophthalmopathy and Graves' hyperthyroidism. TCR beta CDR3 regions were amplified from RNA transcripts. HTBI primers were used in a first-round RT-PCR, which preceded a second-round multiplex PCR. Using its own MiXCR run on the multiplex PCR reads, TCRdb lists one record per CDR3 protein. The top ten clones hold roughly 46% of a sample with almost 750,000 distinct CDR3 sequences, roughly 40% of them seen once. This clonotype has a count of ten or more. The TCR comes from an adult man with Graves' ophthalmopathy. Sequenced sample: peripheral blood.

The CDR3 nucleotides are TGTGCCAGCACGACTTCTCAGGGAAAGTCCTACGAGCAGTACTTC. Protein sequence: CASTTSQGKSYEQYF. This chain joins TRBV2 and TRBJ2-7, with a tentative D call TRBD1 (5 bases). V was trimmed by 7 bases and J by 1 base, leaving 17 bases between them. There are 15 residues in the CDR3. The V gene's germline CDR1 is SNHLY and CDR2 FYNNEI.